This T cell receptor beta chain was captured by sequencing in a study of CD8+CD57+ T cells in acquired aplastic anemia. At the level of the study: Yields of DNA that came from sorted CD4+ and CD8+ cells averaged roughly 3.2 ug. Broader study findings: Simpson's diversity of CD8+ cells was not significantly different in patients compared with controls. Patients shared twenty-nine CD8+ CDR3 sequences with controls.

The CDR3 contains 13 residues. CDR1 and CDR2 from the germline V gene are SGHVS and FNYEAQ. V lost 4 bases, J lost 6 bases, and 10 bases lay in between. This clonotype was seen more than once but under ten times. Its antigen is as yet unknown. Patients sequenced had flow cytometry evidence of CD8+CD57+ cell expansion. The diagnosis in all patients was severe acquired aplastic anemia. CDR3 and TCR beta VDJ profiling relied on a genomic DNA template. Each CDR3 protein is one row after TCRdb ran MiXCR on the reads. The table records some 160,000 distinct CDR3 sequences, around 50% of them present only once.

The sequencing input was sorted CD4+, CD8+, or CD8+CD57+ T cells (not recorded which) from PBMCs. The TCR sequence derives from a human donor with aplastic anemia. The rearrangement links TRBV7-6 to TRBJ2-1; unclear D gene. This chain's CDR3 is CASSSGVRNEQFF. CDR3 DNA sequence: TGTGCCAGCAGCTCCGGAGTCCGCAATGAGCAGTTCTTC.